The rows below give T cell receptor beta chains drawn from one sample of a study of patients and donors after allogeneic stem cell transplantation. TCRdb independently ran MiXCR on the RT-PCR reads; one entry per CDR3 protein. The table records approximately 200,000 distinct CDR3 sequences, around 40% of them present only once. Sequencing was performed on blood, either unsorted or a sorted T cell fraction (not recorded which). Source of these receptors: a human donor who was either an allogeneic HSCT recipient or a stem cell or donor lymphocyte infusion donor (not recorded which). It is not recorded whose cells these are; they may come from a transplant donor. Each CDR3 is given with its conserved first and last residue. D genes are given only for firm matches. For some rows the clone size is stated as once, few or many, or as a class when expanded; others skip it.

CDR3 DNA: TGCAGTGCTATGCGGGGCCAAGAGACCCAGTACTTC
CDR3 protein: CSAMRGQETQYF
clone size: .
D gene: .
J gene: TRBJ2-5
V gene: TRBV20-1

CDR3 DNA: TGCGCCAGCAGCTTGTCGGGGGACAGCTACAATGAGCAGTTCTTC
CDR3 protein: CASSLSGDSYNEQFF
clone size: .
D gene: .
J gene: TRBJ2-1
V gene: TRBV5-1

CDR3 DNA: TGCAGCGTTGTGTTCACCTCCTACGAGCAGTACTTC
CDR3 protein: CSVVFTSYEQYF
clone size: medium-sized
D gene: .
J gene: TRBJ2-7
V gene: TRBV29-1

CDR3 DNA: TGTGCCAGCAGTACAGGATACACTGAAGCTTTCTTT
CDR3 protein: CASSTGYTEAFF
clone size: .
D gene: .
J gene: TRBJ1-1
V gene: TRBV7-9

CDR3 DNA: TGTGCCAGCAGTCTACCGGGACTTACGGACACTGAAGCTTTCTTT
CDR3 protein: CASSLPGLTDTEAFF
clone size: .
D gene: .
J gene: TRBJ1-1
V gene: TRBV12-3/TRBV12-4

CDR3 DNA: TGTGCCAGCAGCTCGGGGGGGGCACATAATTCACCCCTCCACTTT
CDR3 protein: CASSSGGAHNSPLHF
clone size: .
D gene: .
J gene: TRBJ1-6
V gene: TRBV9

CDR3 DNA: TGTGCCAGCAGCTTAGCGCACACAGCCGGAAACACCATATATTTT
CDR3 protein: CASSLAHTAGNTIYF
clone size: .
D gene: .
J gene: TRBJ1-3
V gene: TRBV7-2

CDR3 DNA: TGCGCCAGCAGCCTGAGGACAGGGGATAATTCACCCCTCCACTTT
CDR3 protein: CASSLRTGDNSPLHF
clone size: .
D gene: TRBD1
J gene: TRBJ1-6
V gene: TRBV4-1

CDR3 DNA: TGTGCCAGCAAGGTGGGGGGCAGGAGCTCCTACGAGCAGTACTTC
CDR3 protein: CASKVGGRSSYEQYF
clone size: .
D gene: .
J gene: TRBJ2-7
V gene: TRBV6-1

CDR3 DNA: TGCAGTGCTAGGACAGGGGACCCAACCCTCCACTTT
CDR3 protein: CSARTGDPTLHF
clone size: .
D gene: TRBD1
J gene: TRBJ1-6
V gene: TRBV20-1

CDR3 DNA: TGTGCCAGTAAGGAGGGGCAGGGGAATTCACCCCTCCACTTT
CDR3 protein: CASKEGQGNSPLHF
clone size: .
D gene: .
J gene: TRBJ1-6
V gene: TRBV19

CDR3 DNA: TGTGCCAGCAGCGAACTTCAGGGTTATAATTCACCCCTCCACTTT
CDR3 protein: CASSELQGYNSPLHF
clone size: .
D gene: .
J gene: TRBJ1-6
V gene: TRBV7-9

CDR3 DNA: TGTGCCAGCAGCCGAAGGGGCAGGGTGCTCGGTGACACTGAAGCTTTCTTT
CDR3 protein: CASSRRGRVLGDTEAFF
clone size: .
D gene: .
J gene: TRBJ1-1
V gene: TRBV6-5

CDR3 DNA: TGCAGTGCTAGAGTCAGGGTGACGGGGGCATACAATGAGCAGTTCTTC
CDR3 protein: CSARVRVTGAYNEQFF
clone size: .
D gene: .
J gene: TRBJ2-1
V gene: TRBV20-1

CDR3 DNA: TGTGCCAGCAGCCAAGAGATCTCCCAAGAGACCCAGTACTTC
CDR3 protein: CASSQEISQETQYF
clone size: .
D gene: .
J gene: TRBJ2-5
V gene: TRBV14

CDR3 DNA: TGTGCCAGCTCGGACAGGGGAAGCAATCAGCCCCAGCATTTT
CDR3 protein: CASSDRGSNQPQHF
clone size: few
D gene: TRBD1
J gene: TRBJ1-5
V gene: TRBV7-9

CDR3 DNA: TGTGCCAGCAGTCTGGGGCGGGGGGCGAACTACGAGCAGTACTTC
CDR3 protein: CASSLGRGANYEQYF
clone size: .
D gene: TRBD2
J gene: TRBJ2-7
V gene: TRBV27

CDR3 DNA: TGTGCCAGCAGCCAGGAGGACAGGGGAGGGGATGGCTACACCTTC
CDR3 protein: CASSQEDRGGDGYTF
clone size: .
D gene: TRBD1
J gene: TRBJ1-2
V gene: TRBV4-2

CDR3 DNA: TGTGCCTGGAGTGTGGAGACAGGGAATGAAAAACTGTTTTTT
CDR3 protein: CAWSVETGNEKLFF
clone size: few
D gene: TRBD1
J gene: TRBJ1-4
V gene: TRBV30

CDR3 DNA: TGCAGTGCTAGTCCGGGAGAACGCGGCTACACCTTC
CDR3 protein: CSASPGERGYTF
clone size: few
D gene: .
J gene: TRBJ1-2
V gene: TRBV20-1

CDR3 DNA: TGTGCCAGCAGCTTATCCGGTCAGGGGGCGAGCACTGAAGCTTTCTTT
CDR3 protein: CASSLSGQGASTEAFF
clone size: .
D gene: TRBD1
J gene: TRBJ1-1
V gene: TRBV7-8

CDR3 DNA: TGTGCCAGCAGCCAAGAGTTAGGGGTGGGTGGCTACACCTTC
CDR3 protein: CASSQELGVGGYTF
clone size: .
D gene: .
J gene: TRBJ1-2
V gene: TRBV3-1

CDR3 DNA: TGTGCCACCAGTGATTTGCGAGGGTATGGCTACACCTTC
CDR3 protein: CATSDLRGYGYTF
clone size: .
D gene: .
J gene: TRBJ1-2
V gene: TRBV24-1

CDR3 DNA: TGCGCCAGCAGCCAAGGAATGGACATCTCTGGAAACACCATATATTTT
CDR3 protein: CASSQGMDISGNTIYF
clone size: once
D gene: .
J gene: TRBJ1-3
V gene: TRBV4-1

CDR3 DNA: TGTGCCAGCAGTGTAACCCACAGTAGCTCTAACACTGAAGCTTTCTTT
CDR3 protein: CASSVTHSSSNTEAFF
clone size: few
D gene: .
J gene: TRBJ1-1
V gene: TRBV27

CDR3 DNA: TGTGCCATCAGTGCGGGGGCGGAAAACACTGAAGCTTTCTTT
CDR3 protein: CAISAGAENTEAFF
clone size: few
D gene: .
J gene: TRBJ1-1
V gene: TRBV10-3

CDR3 DNA: TGCGCCAGCAGCCAAGTGGAGTCACGGGAGCTAAGGTACGAGCAGTACTTC
CDR3 protein: CASSQVESRELRYEQYF
clone size: .
D gene: .
J gene: TRBJ2-7
V gene: TRBV4-1

CDR3 DNA: TGCGCCAGCAGCTTGAAGGACCGTGCCAGGCCAGATACGCAGTATTTT
CDR3 protein: CASSLKDRARPDTQYF
clone size: .
D gene: .
J gene: TRBJ2-3
V gene: TRBV5-1

CDR3 DNA: TGTGCCATCAAGGGCAGTGCAACTAATGAAAAACTGTTTTTT
CDR3 protein: CAIKGSATNEKLFF
clone size: few
D gene: .
J gene: TRBJ1-4
V gene: TRBV10-3

CDR3 DNA: TGTGCCAGCAGCGCTTACAGGGGGCGAGACACTGAAGCTTTCTTT
CDR3 protein: CASSAYRGRDTEAFF
clone size: .
D gene: TRBD1
J gene: TRBJ1-1
V gene: TRBV7-2

CDR3 DNA: TGTGCCAGCAGCTTGGTACAGGGGAATTCACCCCTCCACTTT
CDR3 protein: CASSLVQGNSPLHF
clone size: few
D gene: TRBD1
J gene: TRBJ1-6
V gene: TRBV5-5

CDR3 DNA: TGTGCCAGCAGCTTAGTGGCAGGGGGCGAGACTGAAGCTTTCTTT
CDR3 protein: CASSLVAGGETEAFF
clone size: .
D gene: TRBD1
J gene: TRBJ1-1
V gene: TRBV7-2

CDR3 DNA: TGTGCCAGCAGCTCCGACAGGGGGCGACGCAATCAGCCCCAGCATTTT
CDR3 protein: CASSSDRGRRNQPQHF
clone size: .
D gene: TRBD1
J gene: TRBJ1-5
V gene: TRBV5-8

CDR3 DNA: TGTGCCAGCAGAGAGAGGGGGGATAACACTGAAGCTTTCTTT
CDR3 protein: CASRERGDNTEAFF
clone size: .
D gene: .
J gene: TRBJ1-1
V gene: TRBV2

CDR3 DNA: TGTGCCAGCAGTTACCTACCGGGGGCCTACAATGAGCAGTTCTTC
CDR3 protein: CASSYLPGAYNEQFF
clone size: .
D gene: .
J gene: TRBJ2-1
V gene: TRBV6-5

CDR3 DNA: TGTGCCAGCAGTTTTGGGAATAAGGGTTTCTATAATTCACCCCTCCACTTT
CDR3 protein: CASSFGNKGFYNSPLHF
clone size: .
D gene: .
J gene: TRBJ1-6
V gene: TRBV12-3/TRBV12-4

CDR3 DNA: TGTGCCAGCAGTCCGACCGGGATGGACGAAAAACTGTTTTTT
CDR3 protein: CASSPTGMDEKLFF
clone size: .
D gene: .
J gene: TRBJ1-4
V gene: TRBV12-3/TRBV12-4

CDR3 DNA: TGCAGCGTTGTGGGTGGGAACACTGAAGCTTTCTTT
CDR3 protein: CSVVGGNTEAFF
clone size: .
D gene: .
J gene: TRBJ1-1
V gene: TRBV29-1

CDR3 DNA: TGCGCCAGCAGCTTGTACGGAGGAAGGCTGAACACTGAAGCTTTCTTT
CDR3 protein: CASSLYGGRLNTEAFF
clone size: .
D gene: .
J gene: TRBJ1-1
V gene: TRBV5-1

CDR3 DNA: TGTGCCACCAGCAGATCAGGGACAGGGAATTCACCCCTCCACTTT
CDR3 protein: CATSRSGTGNSPLHF
clone size: .
D gene: TRBD1
J gene: TRBJ1-6
V gene: TRBV15

CDR3 DNA: TGTGCCAGCAGCCCGATTCGGACAGAAGGCTACACCTTC
CDR3 protein: CASSPIRTEGYTF
clone size: .
D gene: .
J gene: TRBJ1-2
V gene: TRBV7-7

CDR3 DNA: TGCGCCAGCAGCCCGGGACTGGGGCGAGGAGGAAACACCATATATTTT
CDR3 protein: CASSPGLGRGGNTIYF
clone size: .
D gene: .
J gene: TRBJ1-3
V gene: TRBV5-1

CDR3 DNA: TGCAGCGTTGACGTCGCAGGCAGGGGCTCCTATAATTCACCCCTCCACTTT
CDR3 protein: CSVDVAGRGSYNSPLHF
clone size: .
D gene: .
J gene: TRBJ1-6
V gene: TRBV29-1

CDR3 DNA: TGCGCCAGCAGCCAAAGACAGGGGGTCTACACCGGGGAGCTGTTTTTT
CDR3 protein: CASSQRQGVYTGELFF
clone size: .
D gene: TRBD1
J gene: TRBJ2-2
V gene: TRBV4-1

CDR3 DNA: TGCGCCAGCAGCCCAGACAGGGTAAAGGAGACCCAGTACTTC
CDR3 protein: CASSPDRVKETQYF
clone size: .
D gene: TRBD1
J gene: TRBJ2-5
V gene: TRBV5-1

CDR3 DNA: TGTGCCAGCAGTGTAAGGCTACACCCCTGGAAAGAGACCCAGTACTTC
CDR3 protein: CASSVRLHPWKETQYF
clone size: .
D gene: .
J gene: TRBJ2-5
V gene: TRBV12-3/TRBV12-4

CDR3 DNA: TGTGCCAGCAGCTTGGCGGGGTACTCTGGAAACACCATATATTTT
CDR3 protein: CASSLAGYSGNTIYF
clone size: .
D gene: .
J gene: TRBJ1-3
V gene: TRBV5-8

CDR3 DNA: TGTGCCAGCAGCGTCGGCTTGGACAGCGCTGAAGCTTTCTTT
CDR3 protein: CASSVGLDSAEAFF
clone size: .
D gene: .
J gene: TRBJ1-1
V gene: TRBV9

CDR3 DNA: TGTGCCAGCAGCCGACCAACAGGGGAGGTGGGTCAGCCCCAGCATTTT
CDR3 protein: CASSRPTGEVGQPQHF
clone size: few
D gene: TRBD1
J gene: TRBJ1-5
V gene: TRBV12-3/TRBV12-4

CDR3 DNA: TGCAGCGTGGTACTTGTGAACACTGAAGCTTTCTTT
CDR3 protein: CSVVLVNTEAFF
clone size: .
D gene: .
J gene: TRBJ1-1
V gene: TRBV29-1